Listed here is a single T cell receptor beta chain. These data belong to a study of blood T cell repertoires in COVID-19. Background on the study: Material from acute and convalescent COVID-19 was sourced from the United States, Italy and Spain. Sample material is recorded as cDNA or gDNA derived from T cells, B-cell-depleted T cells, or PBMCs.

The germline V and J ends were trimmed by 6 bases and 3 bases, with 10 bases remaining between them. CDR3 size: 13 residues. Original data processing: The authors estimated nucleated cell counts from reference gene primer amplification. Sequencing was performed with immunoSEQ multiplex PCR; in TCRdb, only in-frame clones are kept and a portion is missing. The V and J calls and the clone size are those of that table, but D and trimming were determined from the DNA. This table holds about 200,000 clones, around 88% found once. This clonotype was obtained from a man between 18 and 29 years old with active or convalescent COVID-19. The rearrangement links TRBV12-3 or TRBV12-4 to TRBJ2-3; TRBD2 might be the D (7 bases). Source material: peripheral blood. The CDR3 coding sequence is TGTGCCAGCAGAGGGGGAGGGACAGATACGCAGTATTTT. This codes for CASRGGGTDTQYF.